The 5 T cell receptor delta chains listed next were all sequenced from one sample in a study of human gamma delta and Vdelta1 T cells. TCRdb re-processed the PCR reads using CATT. The sample consists of approximately 770 delta-chain clones, under 9% of them appearing once. The material sequenced was differentiated CD27- Vdelta1 gamma-delta T cells from blood. Receptors originate from a human donor in good health.

By share, this clone counts as medium-sized. This likely came from a read error, as a far larger clone is one base away. This rearrangement joins TRDV1 to TRDJ1, with D uncertain. The CDR3 length is 14 residues. In germline, CDR1 is TSWWSYY, CDR2 QGS. The CDR3: CALGKLLVPLKLIF. The CDR3 DNA reads TGTGCTCTTGGGAAACTTCTCGTCCCCTTAAAACTCATCTTT.

By share of the sample, this clone is medium-sized. This is likely an artifact of a read error, given a far larger clone one base away. Other DNA sequences in this sample translate to the same CDR3. The gene calls are TRDV1 and TRDJ1; TRDD3 aligns across 11 bases. CDR3 length: 20 amino acids. Germline assignment: CDR1 TSWWSYY and CDR2 QGS. The V and J ends lost 0 bases and 0 bases, in that order; junction bases with no gene match: 12. The CDR3 sequence is CALGELTTPYWGIYTDKLIF. The CDR3 DNA is TGTGCTCTTGGGGAACTGACGACTCCGTACTGGGGGATATACACCGATAAACTCATCTTT.

Details on this clone: With a far larger clone one base away, a read error is the likely cause. The V call is TRDV1, the J call TRDJ1; 7 nucleotides match TRDD3. The CDR3 loop spans 26 amino acids. CDR1 is TSWWSYY, CDR2 QGS, per germline. The junction had 38 bases not matched to a gene; V was cut back by 4 bases and J by 0 bases. The CDR3 reads CALGVLSMPWGDDGWIRGWDTDKLIF. The CDR3 bases are TGTGCTCTTGGGGTCTTAAGCATGCCGTGGGGGGATGACGGGTGGATACGGGGTTGGGACACCGATAAACTCATCTTT.

This clone was seen more than once but under ten times. This likely came from a read error, as a far larger clone is one base away. At the DNA level, this CDR3 is encoded by other sequences in the same sample as well. The chain is built from TRDV1 and TRDJ1; 7 positions match TRDD2. The germline V gene encodes CDR1 TSWWSYY and CDR2 QGS. The CDR3 covers 23 residues. V shed 4 bases and J 1 base; nucleotides not matched to a gene: 30. This chain's CDR3 is CALGVFTFLPPSIYLVVTDKLIF. The CDR3 DNA is TGTGCTCTTGGGGTCTTTACCTTCCTTCCGCCATCTATTTACCTGGTGGTCACCGATAAACTCATCTTT.

This clone was observed a few times. This DNA translates differently at residue 13 from the TCRdb protein, which is that of a much larger clone; a read error is likely, and the protein shown is the DNA's own translation. The chain couples TRDV1 to TRDJ1; TRDD3 agrees at 9 bases. CDR1 is TSWWSYY and CDR2 is QGS in the germline V gene. V trimming: 0 bases; J trimming: 0 bases; junction bases outside the gene matches: 14. The CDR3 contains 20 residues. CDR3: CALGELTPPYWGTYTDKLIF. The CDR3 DNA sequence: TGTGCTCTTGGGGAACTCACGCCTCCGTACTGGGGGACATACACCGATAAACTCATCTTT.